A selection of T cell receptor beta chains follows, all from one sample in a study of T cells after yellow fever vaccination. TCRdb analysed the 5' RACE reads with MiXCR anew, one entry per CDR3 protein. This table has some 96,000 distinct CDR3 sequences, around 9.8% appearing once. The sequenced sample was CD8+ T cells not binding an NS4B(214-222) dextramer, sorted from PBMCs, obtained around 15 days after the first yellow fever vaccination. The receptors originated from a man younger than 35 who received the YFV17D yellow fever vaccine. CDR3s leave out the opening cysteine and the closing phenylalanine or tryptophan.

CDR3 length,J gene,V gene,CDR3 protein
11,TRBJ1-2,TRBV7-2,ASSLVTRYGYT
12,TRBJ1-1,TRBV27,ASSPDSSNTEAF
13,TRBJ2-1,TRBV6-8,ASSLIPGQGNEQF
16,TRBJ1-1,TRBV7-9,ASSYKRTGAFGNTEAF
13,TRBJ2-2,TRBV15,ATSVGHMNTGELF
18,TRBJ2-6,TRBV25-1,ASGALRWGGDNSGANVLT
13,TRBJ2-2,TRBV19,ASTGQGTNTGELF
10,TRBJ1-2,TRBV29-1,SVVPANYGYT
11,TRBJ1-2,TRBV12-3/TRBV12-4,ASTAGHAYGYT
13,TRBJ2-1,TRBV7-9,ASTLGSGTGYEQF
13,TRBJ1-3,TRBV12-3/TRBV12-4,ASSFTGFSGNTIY
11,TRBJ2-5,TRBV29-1,SVDAPYQETQY
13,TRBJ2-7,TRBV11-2,ASSHGGRAQYEQY
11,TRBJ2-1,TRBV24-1,ATSDHGLNEQF
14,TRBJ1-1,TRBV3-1,TSSPPLGQAGHEAF
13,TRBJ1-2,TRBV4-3,ASSQEVTTFYGYT
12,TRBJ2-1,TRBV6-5,ASSHGTYYNEQF
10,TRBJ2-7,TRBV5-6,ASSQDSDEQY
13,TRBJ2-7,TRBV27,ASSSMDGSAYEQY
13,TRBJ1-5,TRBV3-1,ASSQGDFSNQPQH
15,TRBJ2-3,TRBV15,ATSRDKVRGGTDTQY
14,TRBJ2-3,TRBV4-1,ASSQEDGLGTDTQY
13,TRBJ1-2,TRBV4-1,ASSQVDRVAYGYT
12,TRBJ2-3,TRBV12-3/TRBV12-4,ASIWAGRTDTQY
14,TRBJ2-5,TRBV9,ASSPGTSGGGETQY
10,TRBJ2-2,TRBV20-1,SARTGTGELF
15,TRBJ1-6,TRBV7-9,ASSLAGVGRVDSPLH
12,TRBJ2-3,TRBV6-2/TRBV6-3,ASSFGTFTDTQY
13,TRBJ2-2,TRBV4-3,ASTTGTGSHGELF
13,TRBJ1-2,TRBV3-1,ASSPRQGRAYGYT
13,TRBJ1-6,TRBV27,ASSLSQWGASPLH
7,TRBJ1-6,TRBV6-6,ASASPLH
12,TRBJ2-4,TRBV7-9,ASRPDKAKNIQY
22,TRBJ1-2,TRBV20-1,SASIGGRRGGGRTQNLANYGYT
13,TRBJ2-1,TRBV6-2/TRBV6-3,ASGRPRGTYNEQF
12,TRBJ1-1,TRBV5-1,ASSWRGGDTEAF
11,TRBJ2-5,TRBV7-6,ASRLRDFETQY
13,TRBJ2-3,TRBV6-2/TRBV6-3,ASTLSDRPTDTQY
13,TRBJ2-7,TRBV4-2,ASSQEDRPMGEQY
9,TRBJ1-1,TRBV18,ASSAASEAF
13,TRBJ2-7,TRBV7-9,ASSRAQGHSYEQY
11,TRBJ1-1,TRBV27,ASSDGANTEAF
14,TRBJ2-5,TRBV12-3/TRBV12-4,ASSTIAGTGEETQY
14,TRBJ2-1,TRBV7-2,ASSLVGGGSYNEQF
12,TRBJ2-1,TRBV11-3,ASSPRDSNNEQF
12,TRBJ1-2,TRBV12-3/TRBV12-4,ASSLGRTNYGYT
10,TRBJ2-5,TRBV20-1,SASGSWETQY
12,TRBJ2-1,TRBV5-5,ASSAGGDYNEQF
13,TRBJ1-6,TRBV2,ASSESGHKNSPLH
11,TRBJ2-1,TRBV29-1,SARPGTYNEQF
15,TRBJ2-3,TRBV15,ATSREWGLAVADTQY
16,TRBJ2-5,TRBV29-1,SVDGVGTRERGQETQY